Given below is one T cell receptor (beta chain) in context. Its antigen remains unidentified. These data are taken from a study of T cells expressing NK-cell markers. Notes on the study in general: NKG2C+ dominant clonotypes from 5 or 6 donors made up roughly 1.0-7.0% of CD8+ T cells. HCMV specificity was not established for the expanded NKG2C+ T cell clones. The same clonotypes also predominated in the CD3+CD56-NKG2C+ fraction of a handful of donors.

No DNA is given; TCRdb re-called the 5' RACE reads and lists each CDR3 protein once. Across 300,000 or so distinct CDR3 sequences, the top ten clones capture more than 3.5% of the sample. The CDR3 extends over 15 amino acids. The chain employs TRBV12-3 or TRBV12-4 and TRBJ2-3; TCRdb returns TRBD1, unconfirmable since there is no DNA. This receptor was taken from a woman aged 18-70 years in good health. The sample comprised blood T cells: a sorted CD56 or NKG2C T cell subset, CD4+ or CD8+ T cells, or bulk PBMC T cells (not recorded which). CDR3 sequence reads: CASSPRQGSTDTQYF.